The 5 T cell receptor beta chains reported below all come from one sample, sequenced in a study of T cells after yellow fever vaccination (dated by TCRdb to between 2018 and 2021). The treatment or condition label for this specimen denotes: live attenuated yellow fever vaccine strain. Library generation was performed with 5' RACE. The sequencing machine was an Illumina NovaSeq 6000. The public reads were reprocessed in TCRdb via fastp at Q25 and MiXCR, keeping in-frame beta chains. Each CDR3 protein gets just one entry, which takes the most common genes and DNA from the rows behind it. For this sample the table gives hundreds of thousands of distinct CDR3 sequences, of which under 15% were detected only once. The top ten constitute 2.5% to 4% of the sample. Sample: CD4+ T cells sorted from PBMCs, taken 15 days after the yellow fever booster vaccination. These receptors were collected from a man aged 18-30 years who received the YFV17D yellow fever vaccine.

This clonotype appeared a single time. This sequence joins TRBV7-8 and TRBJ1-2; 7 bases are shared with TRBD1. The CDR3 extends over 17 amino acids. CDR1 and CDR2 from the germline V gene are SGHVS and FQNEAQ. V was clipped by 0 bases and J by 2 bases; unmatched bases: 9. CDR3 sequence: CASSLAGNRGGNYGYTF. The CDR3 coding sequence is TGTGCCAGCAGCTTAGCCGGCAACAGGGGTGGAAACTATGGCTACACCTTC.

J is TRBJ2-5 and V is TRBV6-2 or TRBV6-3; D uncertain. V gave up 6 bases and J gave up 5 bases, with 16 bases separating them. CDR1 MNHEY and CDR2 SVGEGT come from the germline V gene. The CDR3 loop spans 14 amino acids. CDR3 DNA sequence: TGTGCCAGCAGACTGCCGTCGGGCGCGGAGACCCAGTACTTC. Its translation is CASRLPSGAETQYF.

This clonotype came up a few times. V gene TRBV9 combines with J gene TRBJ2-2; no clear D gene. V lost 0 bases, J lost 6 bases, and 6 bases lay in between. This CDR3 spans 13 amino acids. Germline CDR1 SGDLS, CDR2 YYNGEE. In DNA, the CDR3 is TGTGCCAGCAGCGTAGGTTACTCCGGGGAGCTGTTTTTT. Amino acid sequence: CASSVGYSGELFF.

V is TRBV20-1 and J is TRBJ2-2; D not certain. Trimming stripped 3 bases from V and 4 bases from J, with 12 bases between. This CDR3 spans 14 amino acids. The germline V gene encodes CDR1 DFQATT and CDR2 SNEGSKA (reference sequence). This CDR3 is CSARNQRGTGELFF. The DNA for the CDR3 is TGCAGTGCTAGGAACCAGCGTGGCACCGGGGAGCTGTTTTTT.

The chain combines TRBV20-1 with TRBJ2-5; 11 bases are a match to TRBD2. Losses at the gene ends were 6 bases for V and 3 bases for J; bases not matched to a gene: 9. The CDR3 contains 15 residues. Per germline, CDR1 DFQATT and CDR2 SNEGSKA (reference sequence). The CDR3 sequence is CSAVNPTSGEETQYF. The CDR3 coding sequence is TGCAGTGCCGTAAACCCGACTAGCGGGGAAGAGACCCAGTACTTC.